A selection of T cell receptor beta chains follows, all from one sample in a study of cytomegalovirus exposure and HLA in healthy donors. Data came from immunoSEQ multiplex PCR; TCRdb stores just in-frame clones and leaves some out. Seen here are around 120,000 clones, 81% observed once, and the top ten hold about 0.76%. The sequenced material came from PBMCs. Receptor source: a man aged 18-30 years in good health and CMV-seronegative. CDR3s include the opening cysteine and the closing phenylalanine or tryptophan. Fields, in order: V gene, clone size, D gene, J gene, CDR3 DNA, CDR3 protein. A D gene is named only where the DNA matches it firmly. For some rows the clone size is stated as once, few or many, or as a class when expanded; others skip it.

>TRBV19|.|.|TRBJ1-5
TGTGCCAGTAGCCCGATCAGGCTACTTAGCAATCAGCCCCAGCATTTT
CASSPIRLLSNQPQHF
>TRBV9|.|.|TRBJ2-7
TGTGCCAGCAGCGTAGTAGCGACGGGGACCTACGAGCAGTACTTC
CASSVVATGTYEQYF
>TRBV27|.|TRBD2|TRBJ2-5
TGTGCCAGCAGTTTAGGGGGGGGAGAGACCCAGTACTTC
CASSLGGGETQYF
>TRBV9|.|.|TRBJ1-2
TGTGCCAGCAGCGTAGTGGCAGATTATGGCTACACCTTC
CASSVVADYGYTF
>TRBV5-5|few|TRBD2|TRBJ2-7
TGTGCCAGCTCCCTCTCACCCTGGGAGGGTCCCGAGCAGTACTTC
CASSLSPWEGPEQYF
>TRBV9|.|.|TRBJ1-4
TGTGCCAGCAGCGTAGGGGTTGCGGCTAATGAAAAACTGTTTTTT
CASSVGVAANEKLFF
>TRBV4-2|.|.|TRBJ2-7
TGTGCCAGCAGCCAAGTGAGACAATCCGAGCAGTACTTC
CASSQVRQSEQYF
>TRBV30|.|.|TRBJ1-5
TGTGCCTGGAGTGGACAGGTGAGCAATCAGCCCCAGCATTTT
CAWSGQVSNQPQHF
>TRBV6-4|.|TRBD1|TRBJ2-3
TGTGCCAGCAGTAAAACCGGGACAGCCCTCACAGATACGCAGTATTTT
CASSKTGTALTDTQYF
>TRBV19|.|TRBD1|TRBJ1-1
TGTGCCAGTCGCCCCCGGGACAGATTCATCGCTGAAGCTTTCTTT
CASRPRDRFIAEAFF
>TRBV7-2|.|.|TRBJ1-5
TGTGCCAGCAGCTTAGAGGACAGTAGCAATCAGCCCCAGCATTTT
CASSLEDSSNQPQHF
>TRBV19|.|.|TRBJ1-1
TGTGCCAGTAGTATCGAGGGCTCCACTGAAGCTTTCTTT
CASSIEGSTEAFF
>TRBV7-3|.|.|TRBJ2-3
TGTGCCAGCAGCCCAGGGGGCACAGATACGCAGTATTTT
CASSPGGTDTQYF
>TRBV30|few|TRBD1|TRBJ1-6
TGTGCCTCCGACAGGGCCCGCTTTTCACCCCTCCACTTT
CASDRARFSPLHF
>TRBV19|few|.|TRBJ1-5
TGTGCCAGTAGTATCGAAAGGAGTCAGCCCCAGCATTTT
CASSIERSQPQHF
>TRBV7-9|once|.|TRBJ1-2
TGTGCCAGCAGCTCTGACATGGACTATGGCTACACCTTC
CASSSDMDYGYTF
>TRBV7-2|.|TRBD2|TRBJ2-3
TGTGCCAGCAGCTTTCGGCGGGGGATCACAGATACGCAGTATTTT
CASSFRRGITDTQYF
>TRBV7-3|few|.|TRBJ1-6
TGTGCCAGCAGCTATCAGTCTTATAATTCACCCCTCCACTTT
CASSYQSYNSPLHF
>TRBV12-5|.|.|TRBJ2-2
TGTGCTAGTGGTCTCTCGGCGGCGGAGCTGTTTTTT
CASGLSAAELFF
>TRBV5-1|few|TRBD1|TRBJ1-2
TGCGCCAGCAGCGTCCGGGACAGCACTAACTATGGCTACACCTTC
CASSVRDSTNYGYTF
>TRBV7-9|.|.|TRBJ1-2
TGTGCCAGCAGCTTTTCAGACATATATGGCTACACCTTC
CASSFSDIYGYTF
>TRBV29-1|.|TRBD1|TRBJ1-2
TGCAGCGTTGATAGCGGGTGGGACGGACAGGGACATATATTGGGCTACACCTTC
CSVDSGWDGQGHILGYTF
>TRBV9|.|TRBD1|TRBJ2-7
TGTGCCAGCAGCGCCAGGACAGGGGGCGCGAGGGAGCAGTACTTC
CASSARTGGAREQYF
>TRBV11-2|once|.|TRBJ2-2
TGTGCCAGCAGCTCCATCCTGCGGGCTGACACCGGGGAGCTGTTTTTT
CASSSILRADTGELFF
>TRBV4-1|.|.|TRBJ1-3
TGCGCCGTTGGAACAGGGTCTGGAAACACCATATATTTT
CAVGTGSGNTIYF
>TRBV6-1|.|.|TRBJ1-1
TGTGCCAGCAGTGAAGCGCTTGCAGGGAACACTGAAGCTTTCTTT
CASSEALAGNTEAFF
>TRBV7-2|.|.|TRBJ1-5
TGTGCCAGCAGCCCAACTACTGGGTCCAATCAGCCCCAGCATTTT
CASSPTTGSNQPQHF
>TRBV7-9|.|TRBD1|TRBJ1-6
TGTGCCAGCAGCCCCGGACAGGGCCTAAATTCACCCCTCCACTTT
CASSPGQGLNSPLHF
>TRBV7-2|few|.|TRBJ1-6
TGTGCCAGCAGCTTCCAGGGATCACCCCTCCACTTT
CASSFQGSPLHF
>TRBV5-4|few|TRBD1|TRBJ1-6
TGTGCCAGCAGCCCCTACGGGACAGGGAATTCACCCCTCCACTTT
CASSPYGTGNSPLHF
>TRBV29-1|.|.|TRBJ2-1
TGCAGCGTTGTGCGTAGTTACAATGAGCAGTTCTTC
CSVVRSYNEQFF
>TRBV29-1|.|TRBD1|TRBJ1-1
TGCAGCGTTGAAGCGGACAGGGGTAACACTGAAGCTTTCTTT
CSVEADRGNTEAFF
>TRBV5-4|.|TRBD1|TRBJ1-3
TGTGCCAGCAGCCTCGCCGGGACAGCTTCCTCTGGAAACACCATATATTTT
CASSLAGTASSGNTIYF
>TRBV5-6|.|.|TRBJ1-2
TGTGCCAGCATGGGGCTGAGTGGCTATGGCTACACCTTC
CASMGLSGYGYTF
>TRBV6-5|.|.|TRBJ2-1
TGTGCCAGCAGTTACTCTCCGTTGAGCTACAATGAGCAGTTCTTC
CASSYSPLSYNEQFF
>TRBV29-1|few|.|TRBJ2-3
TGCAGCGTTGACCTCACAGATACGCAGTATTTT
CSVDLTDTQYF
>TRBV7-9|.|.|TRBJ1-1
TGTGCCAGCAGCTTAGTTTCCGGGTATGAAGCTTTCTTT
CASSLVSGYEAFF
>TRBV25-1|.|TRBD1|TRBJ1-2
TGTGCCAGCAGTCGAACAGGGGGCGACCTCTATGGCTACACCTTC
CASSRTGGDLYGYTF
>TRBV7-8|.|.|TRBJ2-7
TGTGCCAGCAGCCACGACAGGTACGAGCAGTACTTC
CASSHDRYEQYF
>TRBV2|once|TRBD1|TRBJ2-1
TGTGCCAGCAGACGGACAGGCTCCTACAATGAGCAGTTCTTC
CASRRTGSYNEQFF